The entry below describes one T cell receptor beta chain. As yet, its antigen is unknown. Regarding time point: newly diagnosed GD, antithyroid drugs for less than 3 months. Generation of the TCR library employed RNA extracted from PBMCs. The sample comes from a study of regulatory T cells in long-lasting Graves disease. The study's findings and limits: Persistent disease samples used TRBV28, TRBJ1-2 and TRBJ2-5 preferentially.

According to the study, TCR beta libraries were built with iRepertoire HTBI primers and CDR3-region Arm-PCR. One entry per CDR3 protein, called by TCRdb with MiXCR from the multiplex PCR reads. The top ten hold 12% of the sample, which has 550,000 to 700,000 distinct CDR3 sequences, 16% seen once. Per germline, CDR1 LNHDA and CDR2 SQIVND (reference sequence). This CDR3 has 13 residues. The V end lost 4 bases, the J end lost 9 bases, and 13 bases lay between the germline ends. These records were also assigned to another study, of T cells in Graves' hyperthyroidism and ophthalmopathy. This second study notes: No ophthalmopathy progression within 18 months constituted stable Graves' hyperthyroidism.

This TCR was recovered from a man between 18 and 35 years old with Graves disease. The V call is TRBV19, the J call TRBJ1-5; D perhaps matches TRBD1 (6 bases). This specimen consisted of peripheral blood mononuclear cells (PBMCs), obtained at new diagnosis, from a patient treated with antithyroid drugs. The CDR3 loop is CASSREGVRPQHF. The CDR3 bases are TGTGCCAGTAGTAGAGAGGGGGTGAGGCCCCAGCATTTT.